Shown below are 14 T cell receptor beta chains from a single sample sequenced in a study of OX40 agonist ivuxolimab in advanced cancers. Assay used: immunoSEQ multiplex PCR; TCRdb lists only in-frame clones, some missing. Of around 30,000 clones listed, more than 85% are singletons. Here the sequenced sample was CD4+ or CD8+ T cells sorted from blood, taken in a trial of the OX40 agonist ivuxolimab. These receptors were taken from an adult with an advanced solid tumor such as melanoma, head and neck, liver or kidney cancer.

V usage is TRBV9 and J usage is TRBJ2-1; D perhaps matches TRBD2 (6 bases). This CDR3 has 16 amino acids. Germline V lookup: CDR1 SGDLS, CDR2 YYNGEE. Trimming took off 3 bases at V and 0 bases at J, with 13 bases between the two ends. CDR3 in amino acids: CASSARDGSSYNEQFF. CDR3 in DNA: TGTGCCAGCAGCGCCAGGGACGGGAGCTCCTACAATGAGCAGTTCTTC.

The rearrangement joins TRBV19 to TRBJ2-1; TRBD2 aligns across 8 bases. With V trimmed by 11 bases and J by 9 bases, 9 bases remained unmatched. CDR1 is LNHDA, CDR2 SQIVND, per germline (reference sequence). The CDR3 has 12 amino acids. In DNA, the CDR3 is TGTGCCTCCCGGACTAGCCGAGGTGAGCAGTTCTTC. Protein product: CASRTSRGEQFF.

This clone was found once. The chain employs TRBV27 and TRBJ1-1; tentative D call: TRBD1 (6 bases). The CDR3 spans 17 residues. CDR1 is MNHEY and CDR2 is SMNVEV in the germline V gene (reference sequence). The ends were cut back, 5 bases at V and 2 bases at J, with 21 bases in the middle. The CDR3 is CASSPLLYGTPNTEAFF. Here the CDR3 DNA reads TGTGCCAGCAGTCCGCTTCTCTACGGGACACCTAACACTGAAGCTTTCTTT.

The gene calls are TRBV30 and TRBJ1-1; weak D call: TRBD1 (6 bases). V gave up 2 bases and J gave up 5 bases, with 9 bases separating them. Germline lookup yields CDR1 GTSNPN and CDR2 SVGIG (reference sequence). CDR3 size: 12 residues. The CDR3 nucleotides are TGTGCCTGGAGTCTACAGGGAACTGAAGCTTTCTTT. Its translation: CAWSLQGTEAFF. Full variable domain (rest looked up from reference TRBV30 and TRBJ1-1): SQTIHQWPATLVQPVGSPLSLECTVEGTSNPNLYWYRQAAGRGLQLLFYSVGIGQISSEVPQNLSASRPQDRQFILSSKKLLLSDSGFYLCAWSLQGTEAFFGQGTRLTVV.

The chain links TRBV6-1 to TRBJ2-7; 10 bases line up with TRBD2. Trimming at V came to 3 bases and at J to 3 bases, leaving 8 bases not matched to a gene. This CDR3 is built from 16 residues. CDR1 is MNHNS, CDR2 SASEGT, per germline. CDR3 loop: CASSDWVAGGIYEQYF. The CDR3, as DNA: TGTGCCAGCAGTGATTGGGTAGCGGGAGGAATCTACGAGCAGTACTTC.

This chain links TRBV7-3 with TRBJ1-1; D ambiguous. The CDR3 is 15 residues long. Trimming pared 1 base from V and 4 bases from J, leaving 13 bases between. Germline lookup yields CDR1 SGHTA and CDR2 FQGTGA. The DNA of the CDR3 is TGTGCCAGCAGCTTAAACAGTGGCAGCCCCACTGAAGCTTTCTTT. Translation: CASSLNSGSPTEAFF.

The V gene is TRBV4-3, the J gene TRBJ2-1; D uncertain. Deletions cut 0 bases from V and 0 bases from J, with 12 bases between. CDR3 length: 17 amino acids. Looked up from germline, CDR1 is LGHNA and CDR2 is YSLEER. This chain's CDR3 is CASSQDRTYSSYNEQFF. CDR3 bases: TGCGCCAGCAGCCAAGACCGTACGTATAGCTCCTACAATGAGCAGTTCTTC.

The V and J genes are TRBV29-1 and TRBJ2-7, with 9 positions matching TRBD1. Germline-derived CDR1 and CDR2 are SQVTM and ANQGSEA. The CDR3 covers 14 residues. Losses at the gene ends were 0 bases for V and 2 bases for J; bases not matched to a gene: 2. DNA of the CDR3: TGCAGCGTTGAAGATCGACAGGGGGCCTACGAGCAGTACTTC. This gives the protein CSVEDRQGAYEQYF.

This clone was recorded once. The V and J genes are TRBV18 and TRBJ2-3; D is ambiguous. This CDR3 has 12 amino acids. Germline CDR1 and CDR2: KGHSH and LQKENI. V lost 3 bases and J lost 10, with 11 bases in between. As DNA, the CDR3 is TGTGCCAGCTCACCTTCGAGAGGTGCGCAGTATTTT. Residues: CASSPSRGAQYF.

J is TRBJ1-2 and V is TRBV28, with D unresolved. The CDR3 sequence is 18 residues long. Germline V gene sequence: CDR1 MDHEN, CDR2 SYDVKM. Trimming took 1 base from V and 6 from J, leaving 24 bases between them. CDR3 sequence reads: CASSLLAPTAVTRDGYTF. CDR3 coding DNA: TGTGCCAGCAGTTTATTGGCCCCCACCGCTGTGACCCGGGATGGCTACACCTTC.

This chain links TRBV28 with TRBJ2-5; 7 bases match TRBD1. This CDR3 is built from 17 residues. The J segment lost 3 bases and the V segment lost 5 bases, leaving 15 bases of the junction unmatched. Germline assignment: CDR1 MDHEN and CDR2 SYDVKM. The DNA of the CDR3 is TGTGCCAGCAGTCCCCTGCCCCCCTGGGACAGCGAAGAGACCCAGTACTTC. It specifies CASSPLPPWDSEETQYF.

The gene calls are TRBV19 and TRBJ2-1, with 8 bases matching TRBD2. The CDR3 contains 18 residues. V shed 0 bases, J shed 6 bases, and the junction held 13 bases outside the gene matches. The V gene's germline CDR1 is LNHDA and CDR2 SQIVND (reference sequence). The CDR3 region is CASSIDQDGGVRFNEQFF. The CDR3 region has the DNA TGTGCCAGTAGTATAGATCAGGACGGGGGGGTAAGGTTCAATGAGCAGTTCTTC. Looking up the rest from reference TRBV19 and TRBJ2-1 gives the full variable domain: DGGITQSPKYLFRKEGQNVTLSCEQNLNHDAMYWYRQDPGQGLRLIYYSQIVNDFQKGDIAEGYSVSREKKESFPLTVTSAQKNPTAFYLCASSIDQDGGVRFNEQFFGPGTRLTVL.

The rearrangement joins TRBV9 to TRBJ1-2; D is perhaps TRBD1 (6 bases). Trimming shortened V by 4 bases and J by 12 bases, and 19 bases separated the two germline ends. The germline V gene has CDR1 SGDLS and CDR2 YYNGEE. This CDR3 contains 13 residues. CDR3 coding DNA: TGTGCCAGCAGCCCCGGAGGGGGGTCTAGGAACACCTTC. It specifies CASSPGGGSRNTF.

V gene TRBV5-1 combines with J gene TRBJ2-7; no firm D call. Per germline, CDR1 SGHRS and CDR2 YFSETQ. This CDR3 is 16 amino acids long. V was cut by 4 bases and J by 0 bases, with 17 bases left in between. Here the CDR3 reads CASSNAGYYLSYEQYF. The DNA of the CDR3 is TGCGCCAGCAGCAACGCCGGCTACTACCTCTCCTACGAGCAGTACTTC.